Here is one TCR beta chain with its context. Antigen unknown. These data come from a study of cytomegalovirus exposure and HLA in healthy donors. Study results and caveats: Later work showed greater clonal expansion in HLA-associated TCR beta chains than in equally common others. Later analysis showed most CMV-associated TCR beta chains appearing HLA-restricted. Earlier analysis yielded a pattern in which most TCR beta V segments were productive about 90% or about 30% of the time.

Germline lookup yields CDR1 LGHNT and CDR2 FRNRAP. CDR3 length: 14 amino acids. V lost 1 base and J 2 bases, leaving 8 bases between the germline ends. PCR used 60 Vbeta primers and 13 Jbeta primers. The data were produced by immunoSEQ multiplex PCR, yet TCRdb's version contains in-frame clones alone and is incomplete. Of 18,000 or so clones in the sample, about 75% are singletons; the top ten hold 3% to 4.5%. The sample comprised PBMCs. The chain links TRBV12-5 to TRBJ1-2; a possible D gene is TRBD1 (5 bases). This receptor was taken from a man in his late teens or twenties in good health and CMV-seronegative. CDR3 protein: CASGLGQRNYGYTF. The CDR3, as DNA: TGTGCTAGTGGTTTGGGACAGAGGAACTATGGCTACACCTTC.